The T cell receptor beta chain described here comes from a study of blood T cell repertoires in COVID-19. Only a few counts were recorded for this clone. Libraries were prepared by immunoSEQ multiplex PCR; TCRdb keeps only in-frame clonotypes and omits some of them. The sample includes about 71,000 clones, roughly 90% of them seen just once. Germline V gene data show CDR1 as ENHRY and CDR2 as SYGVKD. The CDR3 runs to 15 residues. V shed 4 bases, J shed 4 bases, and the junction held 7 bases outside the gene matches. The V call is TRBV10-3, the J call TRBJ1-5, with TRBD1 matching over 7 bases. The receptor was derived from a woman older than 75 with acute or convalescent COVID-19. Sequencing used peripheral blood. This CDR3 is CAISGGQNMNQPQHF. In DNA, the CDR3 is TGTGCCATCAGTGGGGGACAGAACATGAATCAGCCCCAGCATTTT.